A selection of T cell receptor beta chains follows, all from one sample in a study of beta chain features in type 1 diabetes. Here immunoSEQ multiplex PCR was the method, and the copy in TCRdb shows in-frame clones only, minus some. This table has under 300,000 clones, roughly 25% appearing once. Sequencing input: naive CD4+ T cells from blood. The receptors were gathered from a woman aged 25 to 39 with type 1 diabetes. CDR3s include the opening cysteine and the closing phenylalanine or tryptophan. The order of the fields is J gene, CDR3 length, D gene, clone size, V gene, CDR3 protein, CDR3 DNA. A D gene is named only where the DNA matches it firmly. Rows may omit the clone size; those that give it use once, few, many or a size class.

>TRBJ1-1|14|TRBD1|few|TRBV18
CASSTGTENTEAFF
TGTGCCAGCTCAACCGGGACAGAGAACACTGAAGCTTTCTTT
>TRBJ2-1|15|TRBD2|few|TRBV7-3
CASGQTSGKYNEQFF
TGTGCCAGCGGCCAGACTAGCGGGAAGTACAATGAGCAGTTCTTC
>TRBJ2-1|15|.|.|TRBV5-1
CASSNTGEGLNEQFF
TGCGCCAGCAGCAATACGGGAGAGGGGTTAAATGAGCAGTTCTTC
>TRBJ1-3|18|TRBD1|few|TRBV7-2
CASSSRTGRTFSGNTIYF
TGTGCCAGCAGCTCCCGGACAGGACGCACCTTCTCTGGAAACACCATATATTTT
>TRBJ2-3|13|TRBD1|.|TRBV30
CAWSVRTGSLWYF
TGTGCCTGGAGTGTACGGACAGGCAGCTTGTGGTATTTT
>TRBJ2-2|16|TRBD2|few|TRBV5-1
CASSLETSGYTGELFF
TGCGCCAGCAGCTTGGAGACTAGCGGGTACACCGGGGAGCTGTTTTTT
>TRBJ1-2|12|TRBD1|.|TRBV29-1
CSARTGNYGYTF
TGCAGCGCCAGGACAGGGAACTATGGCTACACCTTC
>TRBJ2-5|14|.|.|TRBV5-4
CASSSSGQGGTQYF
TGTGCCAGCAGCTCGTCGGGGCAGGGGGGGACCCAGTACTTC
>TRBJ2-3|15|.|.|TRBV5-1
CASSLAQILTDTQYF
TGCGCCAGCAGCTTGGCACAGATCCTGACAGATACGCAGTATTTT
>TRBJ2-1|18|TRBD2|few|TRBV10-3
CAISESTSGISSYNEQFF
TGTGCCATCAGTGAGTCGACTAGCGGGATTAGCTCCTACAATGAGCAGTTCTTC
>TRBJ2-7|15|.|few|TRBV6-5
CASSYEATPGYEQYF
TGTGCCAGCAGTTACGAGGCTACGCCGGGTTACGAGCAGTACTTC